The clone carrying this TCR beta chain has only a few counts. What it binds is unknown. Each CDR3 protein gets one entry after TCRdb re-called the RACE reads with MiXCR. This table has some 79,000 distinct CDR3 sequences, 10% to 11% appearing once. The data were taken from a study of human T cells and chemical hapten exposure. Study-level results: The study found that DPC sensitization did not change TCRs above 1 in 1000 frequency.

Described time point: patch test 3, about 24 weeks after DPC sensitization. Treatment: therapeutic diphenylcyclopropenone sensitization with weekly scalp DPC. The CDR3 is 14 amino acids. V lost 6 bases to trimming and J lost 5 bases; unmatched junction nucleotides: 9. Per germline, CDR1 KGHSH and CDR2 LQKENI. The rearrangement joins TRBV18 to TRBJ1-1; the match to TRBD1 covers 7 bases. The specimen was whole blood, collected in connection with sensitization to the hapten diphenylcyclopropenone (DPC). This clonotype was sampled from a woman between 45 and 65 years old with alopecia areata. Some clones in this sample may be carry-over from other donors' samples. For the CDR3, the DNA is TGTGCCAGCTCGACACAGGGGAAGGGGACTGAAGCTTTCTTT. The encoded protein is CASSTQGKGTEAFF.